This T cell receptor (beta chain) was recorded in a study of T cell changes during pregnancy in multiple sclerosis (dated by TCRdb to about 2019). At the level of the whole study: In women with multiple sclerosis, the researchers looked at how the T cell repertoire shifted as pregnancy progressed.

A note on this clone: The target of this receptor is not known. No quality values exist for individual bases; no much larger clone is one base distant.

The trim is 5 bases for V and 6 bases for J, with a gap of 5 bases between the germline ends. The CDR3 measures 10 amino acids from cysteine to phenylalanine. Only the CDR3 part of the read is kept: 30 bases, read in frame from the first base. CDR1 DFQATT and CDR2 SNEGSKA were looked up in the germline V gene (reference sequence). The protocol used for the library was the immunoSEQ multiplex PCR assay. TCRdb holds this immuneACCESS table with in-frame rearrangements only. Some clones are missing; in checked studies, unresolved V genes explain under half, and the rest has no known cause. A total of under 110,000 clones appear in this sample, 75% to 95% of them only once. Roughly 1.5% of the sample rests with the top ten.

The chain is encoded by TRBV20-1 joined to TRBJ2-1; a confident D gene designation cannot be given. The source was peripheral blood, collected before pregnancy. The sequence was obtained from a female donor with multiple sclerosis, enrolled in a pregnancy study. The nucleotide sequence is TGCAGTGCTTACTCCAATGAGCAGTTCTTC. Its coded protein is CSAYSNEQFF.